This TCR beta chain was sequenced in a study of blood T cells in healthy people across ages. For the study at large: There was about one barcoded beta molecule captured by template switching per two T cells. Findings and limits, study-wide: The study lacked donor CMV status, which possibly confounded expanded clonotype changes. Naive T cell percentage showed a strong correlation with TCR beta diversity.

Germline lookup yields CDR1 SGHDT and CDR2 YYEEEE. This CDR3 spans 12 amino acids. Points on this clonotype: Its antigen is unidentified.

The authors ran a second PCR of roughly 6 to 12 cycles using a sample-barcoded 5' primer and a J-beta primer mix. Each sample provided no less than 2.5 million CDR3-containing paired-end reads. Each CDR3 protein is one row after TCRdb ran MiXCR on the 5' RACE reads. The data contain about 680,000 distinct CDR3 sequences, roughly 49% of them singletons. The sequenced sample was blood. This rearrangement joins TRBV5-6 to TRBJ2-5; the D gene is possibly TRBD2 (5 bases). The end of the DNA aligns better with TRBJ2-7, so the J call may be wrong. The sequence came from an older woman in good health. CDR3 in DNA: TGTGCCAGCAGCTCGGGATCCCGCGAGCAGTACTTC. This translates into CASSSGSREQYF.